The TCR beta chain described here comes from a study of blood T cell repertoires in COVID-19 (dated by TCRdb to about 2020). Describing the broader study: The collaborator samples originated in the United States, Italy and Spain and spanned the acute and convalescent phases of COVID-19. The repertoires were released in a freely available public database meant as a resource for research on the immune response to SARS-CoV-2. Samples were obtained from the ongoing ImmuneRACE study (first 160 participants) and from 1,000 to 1,500 subjects provided by 6 global collaborators. The material from the prospective study consisted of cDNA or gDNA derived from T cells, B-cell-depleted T cells, or PBMCs. Subjects who had been exposed to COVID-19, were actively infected with it, or had recovered from it provided the deeply sampled blood TCRbeta repertoires that made up the dataset. Nearly every sample came with metadata listing a de-identified subject ID, COVID-19 status, age in years and sex. HLA class I and class II types, where available, came from metadata supplied by the sample provider rather than from assay-based typing. Study-wide conclusions, independent of this receptor: The quantity of clinical and demographic metadata differed by source and by participant and was supplied without curation.

TCRbeta CDR3 regions were amplified from genomic DNA by means of the immunoSEQ Assay, a bias-controlled multiplex PCR. The study's processing was this. The number of nucleated cells in each sample was estimated by amplification of reference gene primers within the assay. To quantify the absolute abundance of each unique TCRbeta CDR3 rearrangement, sequence reads were collapsed and filtered. For each sample, productive Simpson clonality was calculated as the square root of Simpson's diversity index over productive rearrangements. Held by TCRdb, this immuneACCESS table contains in-frame sequences only and omits some clones. Under half of the omission traces to an unresolved V gene where checked; the cause of the rest is unknown. V, J and clone size were drawn from that table, and D and trimming were deduced from the DNA. For this sample there are 80,000 to 100,000 clones; around 72% appear just once. In total, the top ten clones hold roughly a quarter of the sample.

Collaborating institutions collected whole blood in K2EDTA tubes following their own protocols. For TCRbeta analysis, collaborators shipped samples as frozen whole blood, isolated PBMCs, or DNA extracted from either of those sample types. V lost 11 bases and J lost 6 bases, and the count of bases not matched to a germline gene is 11. Measured from the cysteine to the phenylalanine, the CDR3 is 13 residues long. Solely the CDR3 DNA is kept, with 39 bases framed from the first base. CDR1 and CDR2, per the germline V gene, are SGHAT and FQNNGV. About this clone: Its antigen is not yet known. Base qualities are not recorded, but no much larger clone differs from it by a single base.

The origin of this receptor is a man aged 65 to 85 with acute or convalescent COVID-19. Sequenced input: peripheral blood. The receptor chain draws on TRBV11-2 and TRBJ1-1, with TRBD1 identical over 8 junction bases. DNA sequence: TGTGCCGCGAGGGGACAGGTGACCGCTGAAGCTTTCTTT. Translated, it reads CAARGQVTAEAFF.